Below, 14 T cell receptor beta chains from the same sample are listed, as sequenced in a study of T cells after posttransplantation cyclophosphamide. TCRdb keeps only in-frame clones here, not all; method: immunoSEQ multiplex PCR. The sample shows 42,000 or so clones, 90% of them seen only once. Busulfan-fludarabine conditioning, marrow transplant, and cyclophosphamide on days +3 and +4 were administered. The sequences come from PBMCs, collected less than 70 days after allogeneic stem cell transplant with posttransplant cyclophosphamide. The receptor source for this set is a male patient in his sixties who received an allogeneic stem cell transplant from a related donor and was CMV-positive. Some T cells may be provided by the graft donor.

The CDR3 DNA sequence: TGCAGCGTTGGGACAGACACTGAAGCTTTCTTT. It specifies CSVGTDTEAFF. This rearrangement joins TRBV29-1 to TRBJ1-1; D possibly corresponds to TRBD1 (6 bases). This CDR3 has 11 amino acids. In germline, CDR1 is SQVTM, CDR2 ANQGSEA. Trimming cost V 4 bases and J 3 bases, with 6 bases left between them.

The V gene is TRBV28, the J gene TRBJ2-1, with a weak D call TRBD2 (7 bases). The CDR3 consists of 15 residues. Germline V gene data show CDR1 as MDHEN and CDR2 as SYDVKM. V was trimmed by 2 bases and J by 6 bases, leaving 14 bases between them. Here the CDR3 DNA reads TGTGCCAGCAGTTTAAGGGGGGGGTTTGTCAATGAGCAGTTCTTC. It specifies CASSLRGGFVNEQFF.

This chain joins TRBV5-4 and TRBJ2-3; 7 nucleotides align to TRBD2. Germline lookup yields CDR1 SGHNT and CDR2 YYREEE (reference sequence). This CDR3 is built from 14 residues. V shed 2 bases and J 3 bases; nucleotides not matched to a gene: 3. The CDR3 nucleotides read TGTGCCAGCAGCTTCCAGCGGGGTACAGATACGCAGTATTTT. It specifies CASSFQRGTDTQYF.

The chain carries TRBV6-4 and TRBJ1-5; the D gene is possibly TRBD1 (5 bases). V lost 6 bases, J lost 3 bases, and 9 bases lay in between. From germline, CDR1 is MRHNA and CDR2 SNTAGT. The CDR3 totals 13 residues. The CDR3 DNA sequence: TGTGCCAGCAGCGGGACTGCCAATCAGCCCCAGCATTTT. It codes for CASSGTANQPQHF.

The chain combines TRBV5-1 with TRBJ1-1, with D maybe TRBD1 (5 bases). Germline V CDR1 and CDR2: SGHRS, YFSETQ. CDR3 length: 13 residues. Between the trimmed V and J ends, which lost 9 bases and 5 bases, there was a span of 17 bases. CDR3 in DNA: TGCGCCACCTCAAGGGGCGAAGGGACTGAAGCTTTCTTT. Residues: CATSRGEGTEAFF.

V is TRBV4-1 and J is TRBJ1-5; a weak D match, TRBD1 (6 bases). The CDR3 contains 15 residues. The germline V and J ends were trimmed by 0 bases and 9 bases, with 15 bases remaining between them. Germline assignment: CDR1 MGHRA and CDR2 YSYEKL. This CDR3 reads CASSQEGAQGRPQHF. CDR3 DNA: TGCGCCAGCAGCCAAGAGGGGGCCCAGGGGAGGCCCCAGCATTTT.

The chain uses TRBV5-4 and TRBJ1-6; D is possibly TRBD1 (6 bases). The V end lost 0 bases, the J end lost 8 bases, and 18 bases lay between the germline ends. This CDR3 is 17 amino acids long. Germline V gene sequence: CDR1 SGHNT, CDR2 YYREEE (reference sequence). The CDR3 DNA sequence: TGTGCCAGCAGCTTGGGGGCCGGGGACATAGGCGATTCACCCCTCCACTTT. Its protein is CASSLGAGDIGDSPLHF.

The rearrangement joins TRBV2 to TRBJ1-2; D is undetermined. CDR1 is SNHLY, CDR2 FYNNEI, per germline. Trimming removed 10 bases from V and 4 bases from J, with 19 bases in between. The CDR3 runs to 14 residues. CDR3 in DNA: TGTGCCACCGTTGGGCGTGACGATTTCTATGGCTACACCTTC. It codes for CATVGRDDFYGYTF.

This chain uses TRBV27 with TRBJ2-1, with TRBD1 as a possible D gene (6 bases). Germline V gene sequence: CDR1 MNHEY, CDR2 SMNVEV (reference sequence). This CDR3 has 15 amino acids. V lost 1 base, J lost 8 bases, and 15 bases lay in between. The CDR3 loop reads CASSLYRAIIDEQFF. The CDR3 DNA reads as TGTGCCAGCAGTTTATACAGGGCTATTATCGATGAGCAGTTCTTC.

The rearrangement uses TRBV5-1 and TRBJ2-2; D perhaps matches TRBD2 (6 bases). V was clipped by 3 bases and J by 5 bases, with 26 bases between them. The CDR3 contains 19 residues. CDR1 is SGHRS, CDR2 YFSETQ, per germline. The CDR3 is CASSYTGTGLRLGTGELFF. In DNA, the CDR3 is TGCGCCAGCAGCTACACCGGGACTGGGCTGAGATTAGGGACCGGGGAGCTGTTTTTT. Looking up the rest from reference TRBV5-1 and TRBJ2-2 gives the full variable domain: KAGVTQTPRYLIKTRGQQVTLSCSPISGHRSVSWYQQTPGQGLQFLFEYFSETQRNKGNFPGRFSGRQFSNSRSEMNVSTLELGDSALYLCASSYTGTGLRLGTGELFFGEGSRLTVL.

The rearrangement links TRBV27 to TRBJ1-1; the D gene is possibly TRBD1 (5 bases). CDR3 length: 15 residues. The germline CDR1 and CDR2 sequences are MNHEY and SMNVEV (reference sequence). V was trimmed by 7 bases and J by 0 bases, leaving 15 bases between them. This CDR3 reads CASTPRQRMNTEAFF. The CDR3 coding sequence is TGTGCCAGCACCCCCAGACAGAGAATGAACACTGAAGCTTTCTTT.

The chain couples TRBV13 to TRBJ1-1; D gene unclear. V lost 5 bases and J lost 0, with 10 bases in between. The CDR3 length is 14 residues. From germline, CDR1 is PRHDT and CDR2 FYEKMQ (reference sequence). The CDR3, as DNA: TGTGCCAGCAGCCTTCTCCTCTTGAACACTGAAGCTTTCTTT. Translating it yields CASSLLLLNTEAFF.

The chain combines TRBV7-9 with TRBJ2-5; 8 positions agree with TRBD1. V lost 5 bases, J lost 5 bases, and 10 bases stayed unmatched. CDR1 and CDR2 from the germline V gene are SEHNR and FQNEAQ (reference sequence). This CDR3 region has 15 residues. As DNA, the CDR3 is TGTGCCAGCAGCCCCCTCCAGACAGGGGTGGAGACCCAGTACTTC. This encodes CASSPLQTGVETQYF.

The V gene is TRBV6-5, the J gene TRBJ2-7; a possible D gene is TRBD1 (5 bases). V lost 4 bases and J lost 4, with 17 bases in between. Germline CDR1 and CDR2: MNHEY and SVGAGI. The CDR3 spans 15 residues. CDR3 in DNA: TGTGCCAGCAGTTCCGGCGGCGGCAGGGTATACGAGCAGTACTTC. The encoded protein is CASSSGGGRVYEQYF.